The source of this T cell receptor beta chain is a study of blood T cell repertoires in COVID-19. On the study more broadly: The study drew acute and convalescent COVID-19 samples from the United States, Italy and Spain.

Per the germline V gene, CDR1 is SGHKS and CDR2 is YYEKEE (reference sequence). Trimming took off 2 bases at V and 13 bases at J, with 16 bases between the two ends. There are 13 residues in the CDR3. Profiled with immunoSEQ multiplex PCR; TCRdb holds only in-frame clones, not every one. The data show 150,000 to 200,000 clones, with over 80% seen just once and approximately 5.4% held by the top ten. The sample consisted of peripheral blood. The sequence was obtained from a woman in her thirties with acute or convalescent COVID-19. The chain has TRBV5-5 and TRBJ2-1, with D possibly matching TRBD2 (6 bases). CDR3 sequence (DNA): TGTGCCAGCAGCTTCCCGTTGGCGGGACTCCAGTTCTTC. The encoded protein is CASSFPLAGLQFF.